Included here is one T cell receptor beta chain sequence, with context. What antigen it recognizes has not been identified. No much larger clonotype is one base removed from it; base qualities were not supplied. The sample is drawn from a study of cytomegalovirus exposure and HLA in healthy donors (dated 2017 in TCRdb). At the level of the whole study: An earlier analysis of some 600 of the donors reported 276 Gb of sequence data and roughly 120 million unique TCR beta sequences obtained from around 170 million T cells. Several DR-DQ haplotypes were handled as single units for association and clustering because linkage in the cohort was strong. The number of donors typed differed by locus, with roughly 620-630 for A, B, C, DRB1 and DQB1, around 560 for DQA1, under 610 for DPA1, and 400 to 490 for DPB1. Rather than using new phenotypic data, the later analysis identified candidate immune exposures from TCR beta sequences and from how often those sequences occurred across donors. An earlier analysis of 587 of the donors applied high-throughput TCR beta sequencing to assess whether each TCR beta V gene segment acted as functional or pseudogenic. Every repertoire in the discovery cohort had been generated on one and the same sequencing platform. A later analysis re-analyzed previously published TCR beta repertoires from about 600 donors and added high-resolution HLA genotyping to study TCR occurrence patterns. A later genetic analysis took genome-wide SNP genotypes for about 55% of the 666 donors and used that subset as a discovery cohort. On average, 235,054 unique TCR beta nucleotide sequences were sequenced per donor among 398 genotyped donors of the cohort, with roughly 18% of those sequences being non-productive. Besides the first cohort of approximately 670 subjects, a separate validation cohort made up of 120 or so different subjects was used. Donor age, sex, ethnicity and CMV serostatus were compiled alongside the repertoire data. The genetic ancestry cluster associated with self-reported Caucasian donors included about four fifths of the 398 genotyped donors. The study profiled the T cell repertoires of 500 to 800 subjects by immunosequencing and related them to cytomegalovirus serostatus. Approximately 310 gigabases of sequencing data and 78 million or so unique TCR sequences were included in an early release covering 550 to 800 HLA-typed donors. The study combined high-throughput TCR immunosequencing, statistical association of individual TCRs with disease status, and machine learning to predict cytomegalovirus infection status. Both class I and class II loci were covered by HLA typing, at four-digit resolution. The study aimed to test whether cataloging public T cell receptors could reveal signatures of past pathogen exposure. The paper as a whole reports these results and caveats: A later analysis found that most CMV-associated TCR beta chains appeared HLA-restricted, with HLA associations seemingly driven largely by CMV exposure. Assigning TCR associations to individual alleles was difficult when HLA alleles, especially DR and DQ, strongly co-occurred. Because counts were too low, about 18 rarely observed V segments, including chromosome 9 orphons, were left out of the earlier analysis of 587 of the donors. In an earlier analysis of some 640 of the donors, most TCR beta V segments were observed in productive rearrangements about 90% or about 30% of the time, broadly matching IMGT annotations. In a later analysis, HLA-associated TCR beta chains showed more clonal expansion and lower generation probabilities than non-associated chains that were equally common. In vitro tests confirmed that a few of the cytomegalovirus-associated TCR beta chains recognize cytomegalovirus antigens. A further reported finding was that TCR beta sequences accurately predicted the HLA-A and HLA-B alleles for most subjects in the first cohort. Correlated functional status among segregating V segments might reflect linkage disequilibrium, but an unknown experimental factor could not be ruled out. A group of highly shared sequence variants was considered likely to be a technical artifact of the sequencing pipeline. In both the original and validation cohorts, the classifier was reported to diagnose cytomegalovirus status with high specificity and sensitivity. Only TCR beta chains were sequenced in this cohort, and the absence of alpha or paired-chain data limited detectable features. CMV serostatus was the only immune exposure information available for the cohort. Most TCR sequences were observed very rarely across donors, whereas some public TCRs were present in many individuals. A later analysis associated 17,000 or so TCR beta sequences with specific HLA alleles at a false discovery rate of 0.05. An association between a missense DCLRE1C variant and V-gene and J-gene trimming of TCR beta chains was found in a later genetic analysis and replicated in an independent cohort. Presence/absence analyses assumed roughly uniform sequencing depth across donors, an assumption that may not hold. According to a later analysis, TCR association rates differed among HLA loci, with DRB1 alleles showing the most associated TCRs and HLA-C alleles showing the fewest. A later genetic analysis reported fewer N-insertions in productive TCRs among donors in an Asian-associated ancestry cluster than the roughly 650-donor mean. Some IMGT-functional V segments, including TRBV6-2 and TRBV6-3, could not be told apart with the 87-base-pair reads, so those segments were excluded. A later analysis reported that several top co-occurrence clusters appeared linked to parvovirus B19, influenza, CMV and Epstein-Barr virus. It was suggested by the authors that the approach could potentially be generalized to other disease states and immunological phenotypes. The study listed around 160 TCR beta chains as associated with cytomegalovirus. Because HLA typing was unavailable for some donors at each locus, only the typed subset was used in association tests.

Library method: the immunoSEQ multiplex PCR assay. A mixture of 60 forward primers for TCR Vbeta segments and 13 reverse primers for TCR Jbeta segments was used in the multiplex PCR. A multiplex PCR assay on genomic DNA amplified the CDR3 region of rearranged TCR beta genes. The Illumina HiSeq System was used to sequence the amplified TCR beta libraries as 87-base-pair reads. Regarding the original processing steps: A later analysis tallied about 77 million unique TCR beta chains across the roughly 610 repertoires, and about 12 million of those chains were shared by two or more donors. To remove PCR and sequencing errors, raw reads were error-corrected and collapsed into unique sequences using a nearest-neighbor algorithm that merged closely related sequences. Alignment of CDR3 sequences to IMGT reference sequences was used to assign V, D and J gene segments. For a sequence to be retained, a match of at least six nucleotides to both a V gene segment and a J gene segment was required. Rearrangements were called productive when the CDR3 lacked stop codons and stayed in frame with V and J; all others were non-productive. Following IMGT convention, CDR3 was defined as the stretch from the second conserved V-encoded cysteine to the conserved J-encoded phenylalanine. In an earlier analysis of some 550 of the donors, sequences lacking an unambiguous match to a single V gene segment were excluded. In an earlier analysis of more than 500 of the donors, a V segment was called functional when productive rearrangements were above 56.7%, and segregating when the standard deviation between donors exceeded 5%. A statistical classification framework was built for diagnosing cytomegalovirus status from the catalog of TCR beta chain sequences. V and J gene assignment, in a later analysis, came from comparing TCR nucleotide sequences with IMGT/GENE-DB human TR gene sequences. A later analysis assigned CDR3 sequences and most-parsimonious VDJ recombination scenarios with the TCRdist pipeline. In a later analysis, each TCR beta chain was defined by its CDR3 amino acid sequence together with its V-gene family, and reads lacking a unique V-gene family were excluded. A later analysis removed 550 to 700 highly shared, low-generation-probability nucleotide sequences to deal with suspected cross-contamination and a sequencing artifact. In a later analysis, a clonal expansion index for each public chain was calculated from normalized within-repertoire ranks of inferred template counts. In a later analysis, generation probabilities were computed with a VDJ recombination model fitted to out-of-frame rearrangements, and the resulting probabilities were checked against IGoR. In a later analysis, TCR-TCR, TCR-HLA and TCR-CMV co-occurrence was scored with hypergeometric tests, and a repertoire-size bias correction was applied to TCR pairs. A later analysis estimated false discovery rates by permuting HLA or CMV assignments 20 times. A later analysis grouped co-occurring TCRs with DBSCAN, adding TCRdist sequence similarity when clustering within HLA-allele-positive subsets. Repertoires with fewer than 30,000 or more than 120,000 public chains were left out of co-occurrence clustering, as were four to six repertoires with anomalous nucleotide sharing. The table was pulled from immuneACCESS by TCRdb, which kept in-frame rearrangements only. Such tables lose some clones; where checked, under half of the loss comes from unresolved V genes, and the rest has no known cause. Clone size and the V and J calls come from that table; the DNA yielded D and trimming. The sample has about 150,000 clones on record, approximately 75% of them singletons. The ten largest clones represent 2.8% of the sample.

Relative to germline, V is missing 6 bases and J is missing 8 bases, with 18 bases of the junction outside any gene match. CDR1 and CDR2, per the germline V gene (reference sequence), are SGHNT and YYREEE. The CDR3 sequence holds 16 residues, the cysteine and phenylalanine included. Kept here is only the CDR3 DNA, which spans 48 bases and is read in frame from base 1. The cohort consisted of 650 to 850 healthy bone marrow donors. All cohort members were sampled while nominally healthy, although unrecorded immune exposures were likely present. The donor tested CMV seronegative and was one of the 352 seronegative cohort members. A peripheral blood sample was provided by each donor, and peripheral blood mononuclear cells were used for TCR beta sequencing. Genomic DNA extraction from the blood cell samples was performed with the Qiagen DNeasy Blood Extraction Kit.

The TCR originated in a man aged 18 to 30 in good health and CMV-seronegative. The chain joins TRBV5-4 to TRBJ1-2; TRBD1 aligns with 8 central bases. Sequences were obtained from PBMCs. The CDR3 protein sequence reads: CASTFGTGQKGLGYTF. Here is the DNA: TGTGCCAGCACCTTTGGGACAGGCCAAAAGGGGTTAGGCTACACCTTC.